The present entry profiles one T cell receptor (beta chain) with its context. The antigen remains undetermined. The data belong to a study of cytomegalovirus exposure and HLA in healthy donors. Study-wide results and limits: A later analysis linked a missense DCLRE1C variant to TCR beta V- and J-gene trimming.

The PCR employed 60 Vbeta primers together with 13 Jbeta primers. The protocol was immunoSEQ multiplex PCR, while the TCRdb copy is restricted to in-frame clones and leaves out a portion. The sample includes some 42,000 clones. Per the germline V gene, CDR1 is SEHNR and CDR2 is FQNEAQ (reference sequence). Trimming took 7 bases from V and 9 from J, leaving 22 bases between them. This CDR3 comprises 15 residues. Sequencing was carried out using PBMCs. The TCR comes from a man aged 30 to 45 in good health and CMV-seronegative. The rearrangement joins TRBV7-9 to TRBJ2-1; TRBD2 is a possible D gene (6 bases). CDR3 coding DNA: TGTGCCAGCAAACTCCCGCGGAGGGATGGGGGTGAGCAGTTCTTC. It yields the protein CASKLPRRDGGEQFF.